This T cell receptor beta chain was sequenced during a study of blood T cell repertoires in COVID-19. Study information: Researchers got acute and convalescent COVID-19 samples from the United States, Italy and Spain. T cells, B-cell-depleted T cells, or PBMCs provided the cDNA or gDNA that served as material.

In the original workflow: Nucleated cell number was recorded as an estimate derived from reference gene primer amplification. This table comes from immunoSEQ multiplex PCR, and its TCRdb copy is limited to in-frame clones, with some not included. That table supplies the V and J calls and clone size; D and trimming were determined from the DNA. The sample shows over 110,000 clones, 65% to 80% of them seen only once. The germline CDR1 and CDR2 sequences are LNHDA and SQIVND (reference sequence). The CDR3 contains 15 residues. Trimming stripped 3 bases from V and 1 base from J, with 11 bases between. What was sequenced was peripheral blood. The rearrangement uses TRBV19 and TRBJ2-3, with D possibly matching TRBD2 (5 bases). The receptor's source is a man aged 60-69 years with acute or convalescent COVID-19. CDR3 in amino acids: CASSIEGSGTDTQYF. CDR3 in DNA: TGTGCCAGTAGTATCGAGGGTAGCGGCACAGATACGCAGTATTTT.